The clone carrying this T cell receptor beta chain has just one count. The target antigen is unknown. The assay was run at survey level. Profiled with immunoSEQ multiplex PCR; TCRdb holds only in-frame clones, not every one. The data show more than 20,000 clones, 79% seen once. The data were taken from a study of STAT5B mutations in CD4+ large granular lymphocyte leukemia. General study points: Main leukemic clonotypes were patient-specific, but about 25% appeared at low frequency elsewhere. Patient CD4-sorted repertoires looked more clonal than healthy CD4+ repertoires, even without putative leukemic clones. Top patient clones used TRBV06 genes more often: 8/27 versus 2/35 in controls.

Germline CDR1 reads MNHNS; CDR2 reads SASEGT. There are 9 residues in the CDR3. Trimming stripped 6 bases from V and 12 bases from J, with 6 bases between. This sequence joins TRBV6-1 and TRBJ2-1, with D possibly matching TRBD2 (6 bases). This receptor was identified in a human donor in good health. The sample consisted of CD4+ T cells from blood buffy coats. The CDR3 region is CASSGGQFF. The CDR3 DNA follows: TGTGCCAGCAGCGGGGGGCAGTTCTTC.